This T cell receptor (beta chain) was identified in a study of response to subunit inactivated influenza vaccine. General study findings and limits: New T cells are recruited in small numbers by each seasonal influenza vaccination, according to the authors' suggestion.

TCRdb analysed the RT-PCR reads with MiXCR anew, one entry per CDR3 protein. The repertoire holds around 200,000 distinct CDR3 sequences, under 15% seen once, with 20% to 30% in the top ten. In the case of this clonotype: Its antigen is as yet unknown.

Germline-derived CDR1 and CDR2 are DFQATT and SNEGSKA (reference sequence). Trimming pared 3 bases from V and 4 bases from J, leaving 12 bases between. The CDR3 contains 13 residues. The source was CD8+ T cells sorted from PBMCs, collected roughly 5 days after vaccination. The sequence derives from a man in his fifties or sixties who received an inactivated influenza vaccine. The chain recombines TRBV20-1 with TRBJ1-1, with a weak D call TRBD1 (6 bases). CDR3 loop: CSARHRDATEAFF. CDR3 nucleotide sequence: TGCAGTGCTAGGCACAGGGACGCCACTGAAGCTTTCTTT.